Each of the 12 T cell receptor beta chains below was sequenced from the same sample in a study of shared clonotypes between healthy human individuals. The naive CD8 subset, CD45RO-negative cells positively selected for CCR7, excluded terminally differentiated effector memory CD45RA+ cells. The protocol was immunoSEQ multiplex PCR, while the TCRdb copy is restricted to in-frame clones and leaves out a portion. The sample shows under 2,000,000 clones, roughly 94% of them seen only once. Source material: naive CD8+ T cells sorted from blood. These TCRs come from a man aged 18 to 29 in good health.

The J gene is TRBJ2-7, the V gene TRBV5-1; 7 nucleotides line up with TRBD1. CDR1 SGHRS and CDR2 YFSETQ come from the germline V gene. Unmatched junction bases numbered 7, after V lost 1 base and J lost 3 bases. This CDR3 spans 15 amino acids. CDR3 residues: CASSLWSGQDYEQYF. The CDR3 bases are TGCGCCAGCAGCTTGTGGAGTGGACAGGACTACGAGCAGTACTTC.

The CDR3 region has the DNA TGTGCCAGCACGAAGGCGGTAGCTACAGATACGCAGTATTTT. It is translated as CASTKAVATDTQYF. The gene calls are TRBV28 and TRBJ2-3; the D is unclear. The CDR3 length is 14 residues. The V and J ends lost 7 bases and 3 bases respectively, with 14 bases between them. CDR1 MDHEN and CDR2 SYDVKM come from the germline V gene.

This clone has just one count. CDR3 protein: CASSFGLWDRGPDQPQHF. The CDR3 DNA is TGTGCCAGCAGTTTCGGGCTCTGGGACAGGGGGCCCGATCAGCCCCAGCATTTT. This chain connects TRBV28 to TRBJ1-5, with 12 positions matching TRBD1. From germline, CDR1 is MDHEN and CDR2 SYDVKM. The CDR3 has 18 amino acids. The J segment lost 5 bases and the V segment lost 3 bases, leaving 11 bases of the junction unmatched.

The J gene is TRBJ2-7, the V gene TRBV28, with 8 bases matching TRBD1. The CDR3 loop spans 14 amino acids. V was clipped by 3 bases and J by 7 bases; unmatched bases: 8. The V gene's germline CDR1 is MDHEN and CDR2 SYDVKM. Here the CDR3 DNA reads TGTGCCAGCAGTTTGACAGGGGCCAACCTAGAGCAGTACTTC. Protein product: CASSLTGANLEQYF.

V usage is TRBV5-5 and J usage is TRBJ1-1, with 7 bases lining up with TRBD1. V was clipped by 1 base and J by 0 bases; unmatched bases: 9. Germline V gives CDR1 SGHKS, CDR2 YYEKEE (reference sequence). There are 17 residues in the CDR3. This CDR3 is CASSLKGAFAMNTEAFF. CDR3 in DNA: TGTGCCAGCAGCTTGAAGGGGGCGTTCGCGATGAACACTGAAGCTTTCTTT.

V gene TRBV30 combines with J gene TRBJ1-1, with 10 bases lining up with TRBD1. V shed 2 bases, J shed 2 bases, and the junction held 8 bases outside the gene matches. Germline CDR1 and CDR2: GTSNPN and SVGIG (reference sequence). This CDR3 comprises 16 residues. The CDR3 region is CAWSSDRGFRNTEAFF. The CDR3 bases are TGTGCCTGGAGTTCGGACAGGGGGTTCCGAAACACTGAAGCTTTCTTT.

This clone is a singleton in its sample. The chain employs TRBV10-2 and TRBJ2-2; unclear D gene. The CDR3 covers 15 residues. The germline V gene encodes CDR1 WSHSY and CDR2 SAAADI. Trimming removed 6 bases at V and 0 bases at J, with 11 bases between. CDR3 sequence (DNA): TGCGCCAGCAGACAACGTACAGCGAACACCGGGGAGCTGTTTTTT. Translating gives CASRQRTANTGELFF.

V and J are TRBV6-1 and TRBJ1-3; tentatively, D is TRBD1 (5 bases). The germline CDR1 and CDR2 sequences are MNHNS and SASEGT. The CDR3 totals 16 residues. Trimming stripped 1 base from V and 3 bases from J, with 13 bases between. The CDR3 spells CASSEVGHDLGNTIYF. The CDR3 nucleotides are TGTGCCAGCAGTGAAGTCGGACACGACCTTGGAAACACCATATATTTT.

The chain links TRBV19 to TRBJ2-1, with D uncertain. The V end lost 9 bases, the J end lost 2 bases, and 11 bases lay between the germline ends. The germline V gene has CDR1 LNHDA and CDR2 SQIVND (reference sequence). The CDR3 spans 13 residues. DNA for the CDR3: TGTGCCAGCCTGAGCGAGGCCTACAATGAGCAGTTCTTC. Its protein product is CASLSEAYNEQFF. Full variable domain (missing parts from reference TRBV19 and TRBJ2-1): DGGITQSPKYLFRKEGQNVTLSCEQNLNHDAMYWYRQDPGQGLRLIYYSQIVNDFQKGDIAEGYSVSREKKESFPLTVTSAQKNPTAFYLCASLSEAYNEQFFGPGTRLTVL.

The sample holds one count of this clone. Different DNA sequences within this sample yield the same CDR3. CDR3 sequence: CASSFQGGYEQYF. The CDR3 coding sequence is TGTGCCAGCAGTTTTCAGGGGGGGTACGAGCAGTACTTC. The chain carries TRBV27 and TRBJ2-7, with D perhaps assigned TRBD1 or TRBD2 (7 bases each). The ends were cut back, 3 bases at V and 4 bases at J, with 10 bases in the middle. This CDR3 has 13 residues. Germline V lookup: CDR1 MNHEY, CDR2 SMNVEV (reference sequence).

The chain has TRBV6-5 and TRBJ2-3, with 8 bases identical to TRBD2. Per the germline V gene, CDR1 is MNHEY and CDR2 is SVGAGI. With 4 bases clipped from V and 2 bases from J, the junction kept 8 bases outside the gene matches. The CDR3 is 16 residues long. The CDR3 is CASSSLTGGFTDTQYF. The DNA for the CDR3 is TGTGCCAGCAGTTCCCTTACGGGAGGGTTCACAGATACGCAGTATTTT.

The chain couples TRBV27 to TRBJ2-5; 9 bases agree with TRBD1. V lost 6 bases and J lost 5; bases outside the gene matches: 7. Germline CDR1 and CDR2: MNHEY and SMNVEV (reference sequence). CDR3 length equals 14 residues. CDR3 sequence: CASRNTGGWETQYF. CDR3 DNA sequence: TGTGCCAGCAGAAATACAGGGGGCTGGGAGACCCAGTACTTC.